This TCR beta chain originates from a study of glioma-infiltrating T cells after dendritic cell vaccination. Study-level background: Dendritic cells derived from monocytes and pulsed with autologous tumor lysate formed the vaccine.

Amplification used 60 V beta primers and 13 J beta primers. Some clones are missing from TCRdb's copy, which holds only in-frame ones; the method was immunoSEQ multiplex PCR. The sample has about 58,000 clones, about 85% seen once. Time point reported: after dendritic cell vaccination, including at tumor progression/relapse. The TCR comes from a human donor with glioblastoma. The specimen was blood, collected after dendritic cell vaccination.

CDR3 protein: CASRSSYNSPLHF. The CDR3, as DNA: TGCGCCAGCAGGAGCTCCTATAATTCACCCCTCCACTTT. The V call is TRBV5-1, the J call TRBJ1-6; D is unresolved. The V and J ends lost 5 bases and 0 bases respectively, with 3 bases between them. The CDR3 loop spans 13 amino acids. The germline gives CDR1 SGHRS, CDR2 YFSETQ.